These 21 T cell receptor beta chains were all obtained from the same sample, sequenced in a study of T cell responses to AZD1222 COVID-19 vaccine. The data were produced by immunoSEQ multiplex PCR, yet TCRdb's version contains in-frame clones alone and is incomplete. The repertoire has around 120,000 clones, 92% of them found once; the top ten carry 13% to 15%. The sample was peripheral blood, taken on day 0 of AZD1222 vaccination. The receptors stem from an adult in good health.

The chain links TRBV11-2 to TRBJ2-7, with 10 nucleotides matching TRBD1. CDR1 and CDR2 (germline): SGHAT, FQNNGV. The CDR3 covers 16 residues. V lost 5 bases and J lost 0; bases outside the gene matches: 7. The CDR3 nucleotides read TGTGCCAGCAGCGGACTGACAGGGGGCGGCTCCTACGAGCAGTACTTC. It translates to CASSGLTGGGSYEQYF.

The chain combines TRBV28 with TRBJ1-5, with a weak D call TRBD1 (6 bases). Germline CDR1 MDHEN, CDR2 SYDVKM. This CDR3 is built from 16 residues. V lost 6 bases, J lost 0 bases, and 15 bases lay in between. The CDR3 sequence is CASRGTGRNSNQPQHF. The CDR3 DNA follows: TGTGCCAGCAGGGGTACAGGGCGGAATAGCAATCAGCCCCAGCATTTT.

The genes are TRBV6-4 and TRBJ2-2; D call uncertain. Trimming took off 6 bases at V and 4 bases at J, with 12 bases between the two ends. The germline V gene has CDR1 MRHNA and CDR2 SNTAGT. The length of the CDR3 is 14 residues. This CDR3 is CASSPGRTTGELFF. CDR3 coding DNA: TGTGCCAGCAGCCCGGGCAGGACCACCGGGGAGCTGTTTTTT.

The chain has TRBV18 and TRBJ1-2; D possibly corresponds to TRBD1 (5 bases). Trimming left V 6 bases short and J 3 bases short, with 17 bases between. CDR3 length: 15 amino acids. Germline V gene sequence: CDR1 KGHSH, CDR2 LQKENI. DNA for the CDR3: TGTGCCAGCTCGCTTCAAGGGGCCCTCGACTATGGCTACACCTTC. It encodes CASSLQGALDYGYTF.

The rearrangement joins TRBV15 to TRBJ1-5, with 7 bases fitting TRBD1. The CDR3 is 15 amino acids. Germline CDR1 and CDR2: LNHNV and YYDKDF (reference sequence). V shed 3 bases, J shed 1 base, and the junction held 3 bases outside the gene matches. In DNA form, the CDR3 reads TGTGCCACCAGCAGTGACAGGGCAAGCAATCAGCCCCAGCATTTT. It encodes CATSSDRASNQPQHF.

This sequence joins TRBV11-2 and TRBJ2-3, with 7 nucleotides matching TRBD1. V was pared by 2 bases and J by 4 bases, with 12 bases of the junction left unmatched. Germline V gene data show CDR1 as SGHAT and CDR2 as FQNNGV. The CDR3 totals 17 residues. The CDR3 bases are TGTGCCAGCAGCTTAAGAACAGGGGACCGTTTCCCAGATACGCAGTATTTT. Encoded protein: CASSLRTGDRFPDTQYF.

The chain uses TRBV4-1 and TRBJ1-5; no clear D gene. CDR1 is MGHRA and CDR2 is YSYEKL in the germline V gene. The CDR3 loop spans 12 amino acids. Trimming removed 1 base at V and 6 bases at J, with 4 bases between. The CDR3 DNA follows: TGCGCCAGCAGCCAAGGTAGTCAGCCCCAGCATTTT. Translating gives CASSQGSQPQHF.

The chain carries TRBV7-9 and TRBJ2-7; maybe TRBD1 (6 bases). The ends were cut back, 5 bases at V and 2 bases at J, with 19 bases in the middle. This CDR3 is built from 16 residues. CDR1 is SEHNR, CDR2 FQNEAQ, per germline (reference sequence). The CDR3 nucleotides read TGTGCCAGCAGCCGAAATCAGGGACAAGGGACCTACGAGCAGTACTTC. Translation: CASSRNQGQGTYEQYF.

This clone was counted only a few times. CDR3 sequence reads: CASSKTTGGGQPQHF. The CDR3 bases are TGTGCCAGCTCGAAAACTACAGGGGGCGGGCAGCCCCAGCATTTT. This sequence joins TRBV6-5 and TRBJ1-5; 9 nucleotides match TRBD1. The germline V gene encodes CDR1 MNHEY and CDR2 SVGAGI. The CDR3 is 15 amino acids. V lost 8 bases, J lost 7 bases, and 12 bases stayed unmatched.

The chain employs TRBV6-2 or TRBV6-3 and TRBJ2-5, with 7 bases fitting TRBD1. Germline CDR1 is MNHEY and CDR2 is SVGEGT. CDR3 length: 15 residues. V was pared by 2 bases and J by 5 bases, with 8 bases of the junction left unmatched. CDR3 bases: TGTGCCAGCAGTTACCTCAGGGGGACCGGGGAGACCCAGTACTTC. Translated: CASSYLRGTGETQYF.

This clone was seen a handful of times. At one end the junction does not follow the germline gene, possibly because of a read error. The V gene is TRBV28, the J gene TRBJ2-2; D possibly corresponds to TRBD1 (6 bases). CDR3 length: 16 residues. The germline V gene encodes CDR1 MDHEN and CDR2 SYDVKM. The CDR3 DNA reads as TGTGCCAGCAAGGGGGTAGGGGTAGGGTTCACCTGGGAGCTGTTTTTT. Amino acid sequence: CASKGVGVGFTWELFF.

V and J are TRBV29-1 and TRBJ1-1, with 7 positions matching TRBD1. Germline assignment: CDR1 SQVTM and CDR2 ANQGSEA. The V and J ends lost 6 bases and 8 bases, in that order; junction bases with no gene match: 3. CDR3 size: 10 residues. CDR3 nucleotide sequence: TGCAGCGTCCTGACAGGGGAAGCTTTCTTT. Its protein is CSVLTGEAFF.

The gene calls are TRBV28 and TRBJ2-7, with D tentatively TRBD1 or TRBD2 (5 bases each). Germline CDR1 MDHEN, CDR2 SYDVKM. V lost 3 bases and J lost 1, with 16 bases in between. The CDR3 has 16 amino acids. CDR3 bases: TGTGCCAGCAGTTTCGGGGACCTAAGTGGGTCCTACGAGCAGTACTTC. Translating it yields CASSFGDLSGSYEQYF. The full variable domain, completed using reference TRBV28 and TRBJ2-7, is DVKVTQSSRYLVKRTGEKVFLECVQDMDHENMFWYRQDPGLGLRLIYFSYDVKMKEKGDIPEGYSVSREKKERFSLILESASTNQTSMYLCASSFGDLSGSYEQYFGPGTRLTVT.

The chain couples TRBV2 to TRBJ1-6; D possibly corresponds to TRBD1 (5 bases). Germline CDR1 SNHLY, CDR2 FYNNEI. This CDR3 is 15 amino acids long. Between the trimmed V and J ends, which lost 9 bases and 9 bases, there was a span of 21 bases. CDR3 protein: CARRDEGGITSPLHF. Written as DNA, the CDR3 is TGTGCCAGAAGGGACGAGGGCGGAATAACTTCACCCCTCCACTTT.

This clone was seen repeatedly, ten times or more. This chain links TRBV28 with TRBJ2-1; D remains unclear. Germline-derived CDR1 and CDR2 are MDHEN and SYDVKM. This CDR3 is 14 amino acids long. V was clipped by 2 bases and J by 8 bases, with 13 bases between them. CDR3 bases: TGTGCCAGCAGTTTAAAGGACCCTAGGGATGAGCAGTTCTTC. The encoded protein is CASSLKDPRDEQFF.

The chain recombines TRBV7-6 with TRBJ2-7, with 7 bases identical to TRBD1. The germline V gene encodes CDR1 SGHVS and CDR2 FNYEAQ. CDR3 length equals 18 residues. The V and J ends lost 1 base and 0 bases, in that order; junction bases with no gene match: 12. CDR3 in amino acids: CASSLEPGAQGISYEQYF. The CDR3 bases are TGTGCCAGCAGCTTAGAGCCCGGAGCACAGGGGATCTCCTACGAGCAGTACTTC.

The rearrangement links TRBV7-2 to TRBJ2-1, with 9 bases matching TRBD2. Looked up from germline, CDR1 is SGHTA and CDR2 is FQGNSA. The CDR3 is 16 residues long. The trim removed 4 bases at V and 8 bases at J, leaving 12 bases unmatched. CDR3 sequence reads: CASSSERGAGEDEQFF. The CDR3, as DNA: TGTGCCAGCAGCTCCGAGCGGGGGGCTGGGGAGGATGAGCAGTTCTTC.

V usage is TRBV6-5 and J usage is TRBJ2-7; 8 nucleotides align to TRBD2. The CDR3 runs to 14 residues. J was trimmed by 3 bases and V by 6 bases; bases with no gene match: 7. Germline CDR1 reads MNHEY; CDR2 reads SVGAGI. This CDR3 reads CASSSLAGLYEQYF. The CDR3 nucleotides read TGTGCCAGCAGCTCCTTAGCGGGGCTCTACGAGCAGTACTTC.

The chain links TRBV25-1 to TRBJ2-3, with TRBD2 as a possible D gene (6 bases). The CDR3 is 14 residues long. Germline V lookup: CDR1 MGHDK, CDR2 SYGVNS. The V end lost 6 bases, the J end lost 5 bases, and 15 bases lay between the germline ends. In DNA, the CDR3 is TGTGCCAGCAGGGGGCCGGGAGTGGGAGATACGCAGTATTTT. Its protein is CASRGPGVGDTQYF.

The gene calls are TRBV18 and TRBJ2-3, with D possibly being TRBD1 (6 bases). V was clipped by 2 bases and J by 0 bases, with 12 bases between them. There are 16 residues in the CDR3. Germline V gene data show CDR1 as KGHSH and CDR2 as LQKENI. CDR3 loop: CASSPSNRVSTDTQYF. DNA for the CDR3: TGTGCCAGCTCACCATCAAACAGGGTTAGCACAGATACGCAGTATTTT. The full variable domain, in which reference TRBV18 and TRBJ2-3 provide the parts outside the CDR3, is NAGVMQNPRHLVRRRGQEARLRCSPMKGHSHVYWYRQLPEEGLKFMVYLQKENIIDESGMPKERFSAEFPKEGPSILRIQQVVRGDSAAYFCASSPSNRVSTDTQYFGPGTRLTVL.

The chain has TRBV6-6 and TRBJ1-2; D possibly corresponds to TRBD1 (6 bases). V lost 11 bases to trimming and J lost 4 bases, with 17 bases between them. The CDR3 runs 13 residues. Germline-derived CDR1 and CDR2 are MNHNY and SVGAGI (reference sequence). In nucleotides, the CDR3 is TGTGCCGCCACGATCGGGACACTCTATGGCTACACCTTC. Residues: CAATIGTLYGYTF.